These T cell receptor beta chains were read from a single sample in a study of CD8 T cells in ankylosing spondylitis. Using its own MiXCR run on the 5' RACE reads, TCRdb lists one record per CDR3 protein. The sample yields roughly 200,000 distinct CDR3 sequences, 9.5% to 15% seen once. The specimen was blood, either unsorted or a sorted T cell fraction (not recorded which). These receptors all come from a male donor with ankylosing spondylitis or in good health (not recorded which). Both conserved end residues are part of each CDR3. D genes are given only for firm matches. Size tells how often a clone was seen (once, few, many) or the class of an expanded clone, and some rows leave it out.

V gene	D gene	clone size	J gene	CDR3 protein	CDR3 DNA
TRBV10-3	NA	few	TRBJ2-3	CAIRALQGGDTDTQYF	TGTGCCATCAGAGCTCTACAGGGAGGGGACACAGATACGCAGTATTTT
TRBV7-6	NA	few	TRBJ2-1	CASSFGPLSSYNEQFF	TGTGCCAGCAGCTTCGGGCCGCTGAGCTCCTACAATGAGCAGTTCTTC
TRBV25-1	NA	NA	TRBJ2-1	CASVPWGQDEQFF	TGTGCCAGCGTGCCGTGGGGGCAAGACGAGCAGTTCTTC
TRBV9	TRBD1	NA	TRBJ1-1	CASSVGTGHTEAFF	TGTGCCAGCAGCGTAGGGACAGGGCACACTGAAGCTTTCTTT
TRBV12-3/TRBV12-4	NA	once	TRBJ2-1	CASSPDLNNEQFF	TGTGCTAGCAGCCCTGACTTAAACAATGAGCAGTTCTTC
TRBV24-1	NA	few	TRBJ2-2	CATSDGGELFF	TGTGCCACCAGTGATGGGGGGGAGCTGTTTTTT
TRBV5-1	NA	few	TRBJ2-7	CASSFVDRPSYEQYF	TGCGCCAGCAGCTTCGTAGACAGGCCCTCCTACGAGCAGTACTTC
TRBV27	NA	many	TRBJ2-1	CASSYGLGNEQFF	TGTGCCAGCAGTTACGGTCTGGGCAATGAGCAGTTCTTC
TRBV7-9	NA	NA	TRBJ1-1	CASSPLGGFGEAFF	TGTGCCAGCAGCCCCCTAGGGGGATTCGGTGAAGCTTTCTTT
TRBV7-9	TRBD1	few	TRBJ2-7	CASSLKRIGTVSYEQYF	TGTGCCAGCAGCTTAAAAAGAATCGGGACAGTCTCCTACGAGCAGTACTTC
TRBV6-1	NA	NA	TRBJ1-2	CASTSGTNYGYTF	TGTGCCAGCACCTCAGGGACTAACTATGGCTACACCTTC
TRBV2	TRBD2	few	TRBJ2-3	CASSEGLAGYTDTQYF	TGTGCCAGCAGTGAAGGACTAGCGGGGTACACAGATACGCAGTATTTT
TRBV27	TRBD1	NA	TRBJ2-1	CASSFQGQSSYNEQFF	TGTGCCAGCAGTTTTCAGGGACAGAGCTCCTACAATGAGCAGTTCTTC
TRBV30	NA	NA	TRBJ2-1	CAWSRESHNEQFF	TGTGCCTGGAGTCGGGAGTCCCACAATGAGCAGTTCTTC
TRBV7-9	TRBD2	few	TRBJ2-3	CASSFQREGADTQYF	TGTGCCAGCAGCTTCCAGCGGGAGGGGGCAGATACGCAGTATTTT
TRBV7-2	TRBD2	NA	TRBJ2-1	CASGLAGGVNEQFF	TGTGCCAGCGGGTTAGCGGGAGGGGTCAATGAGCAGTTCTTC
TRBV7-9	NA	NA	TRBJ2-7	CASSSLGGRESSYEQYF	TGTGCCAGCAGCTCCCTGGGGGGGCGGGAGAGCTCCTACGAGCAGTACTTC
TRBV3-1	NA	few	TRBJ2-5	CASSRDAGVTQYF	TGTGCCAGCAGCCGTGACGCAGGGGTGACCCAGTACTTC
TRBV5-1	TRBD1	NA	TRBJ2-1	CASSLAVRGSYNEQFF	TGCGCCAGCAGCTTGGCCGTCAGGGGGTCCTACAATGAGCAGTTCTTC
TRBV6-1	NA	NA	TRBJ1-1	CASSEPSTDWNTEAFF	TGTGCCAGCAGTGAGCCCTCTACGGACTGGAACACTGAAGCTTTCTTT
TRBV27	TRBD1	many	TRBJ2-7	CASSFSGQRSSYEQYF	TGTGCCAGCAGTTTCTCGGGACAGCGGAGCTCCTACGAGCAGTACTTC
TRBV7-9	TRBD2	NA	TRBJ2-5	CASSSTAERGGLETQYF	TGTGCCAGCAGTTCTACGGCCGAGCGGGGGGGCCTCGAGACCCAGTACTTC
TRBV7-9	NA	few	TRBJ1-1	CATRRGENTEAFF	TGTGCCACCAGGAGGGGCGAGAACACTGAAGCTTTCTTT
TRBV6-4	NA	few	TRBJ2-3	CASSARDTDTQYF	TGTGCCAGCAGTGCCAGGGATACAGATACGCAGTATTTT
TRBV7-2	TRBD2	few	TRBJ2-1	CASSLASAWESGNNEQFF	TGTGCCAGCAGCTTAGCCTCCGCATGGGAGAGCGGGAACAATGAGCAGTTCTTC
TRBV19	NA	few	TRBJ2-5	CASKETYTFQETQYF	TGTGCCAGTAAGGAGACGTATACTTTTCAAGAGACCCAGTACTTC
TRBV5-1	NA	many	TRBJ2-3	CASRHTSTDTQYF	TGCGCCAGCCGTCATACTAGCACAGATACGCAGTATTTT
TRBV12-3/TRBV12-4	TRBD2	NA	TRBJ2-1	CASSPRGTSDNEQFF	TGTGCCAGCAGCCCTCGGGGGACTAGCGACAATGAGCAGTTCTTC
TRBV30	NA	few	TRBJ2-1	CAWSEGSEQFF	TGTGCCTGGAGTGAGGGGAGTGAGCAGTTCTTC
TRBV7-9	NA	NA	TRBJ2-7	CASRPSGLSTYEQYF	TGTGCCAGCAGACCGAGCGGGCTATCGACCTACGAGCAGTACTTC
TRBV7-9	TRBD2	NA	TRBJ2-5	CASSPRTSGETQYF	TGTGCCAGCAGCCCAAGGACTAGCGGGGAGACCCAGTACTTC
TRBV27	NA	NA	TRBJ2-3	CASSSGTIDTQYF	TGTGCCAGCAGTTCCGGGACGATAGATACGCAGTATTTT
TRBV29-1	NA	few	TRBJ1-2	CSVERGIGNGYTF	TGCAGCGTTGAACGTGGCATAGGGAATGGCTACACCTTC
TRBV9	NA	few	TRBJ2-3	CASSPTTDTQYF	TGTGCCAGCAGCCCAACCACAGATACGCAGTATTTT
TRBV7-6	TRBD1	few	TRBJ1-4	CASSSSGTGTATNEKLFF	TGTGCCAGCAGCTCCTCCGGGACAGGAACAGCAACTAATGAAAAACTGTTTTTT
TRBV21-1	NA	NA	TRBJ1-1	CASSTEHQPAEAFF	TGTGCCAGCAGCACCGAACATCAACCAGCTGAAGCCTTCTTT
TRBV27	NA	few	TRBJ2-1	CASSFQGRGNEQFF	TGTGCCAGCAGTTTTCAGGGACGGGGCAATGAGCAGTTCTTC
TRBV7-2	NA	many	TRBJ1-4	CASSSGPRRNEKLFF	TGTGCCAGCAGCTCTGGACCTAGACGGAATGAAAAACTGTTTTTT
TRBV11-2	NA	few	TRBJ2-1	CASSLASQDNEQFF	TGTGCCAGCAGCTTAGCTAGTCAGGACAATGAGCAGTTCTTC
TRBV2	NA	NA	TRBJ2-7	CAAGAGGYEQYF	TGTGCCGCGGGGGCAGGGGGTTACGAGCAGTACTTC
TRBV12-3/TRBV12-4	TRBD2	few	TRBJ2-3	CASSVGAGGTDTQYF	TGTGCCAGCAGCGTCGGGGCGGGAGGGACAGATACGCAGTATTTT
TRBV27	TRBD2	few	TRBJ2-1	CASSFPLAGDYNEQFF	TGTGCCAGCAGTTTCCCACTAGCGGGAGATTACAATGAGCAGTTCTTC
TRBV4-1	NA	few	TRBJ2-7	CASSPPGHRVAYEQYF	TGCGCCAGCAGCCCACCGGGACACAGGGTTGCCTACGAGCAGTACTTC
TRBV11-2	TRBD2	medium-sized	TRBJ2-7	CASSSGLAGPERSYEQYF	TGTGCCAGCAGCTCGGGACTAGCGGGGCCGGAGAGGTCCTACGAGCAGTACTTC
TRBV7-9	NA	few	TRBJ2-5	CASSSPFRRNLGETQYF	TGTGCCAGCAGTTCACCTTTTCGAAGGAACCTAGGAGAGACCCAGTACTTC
TRBV6-2/TRBV6-3	NA	few	TRBJ2-1	CASSLDEGRDGGNEQFF	TGTGCCAGCAGCCTCGACGAGGGGCGGGACGGCGGGAATGAGCAGTTCTTC
TRBV20-1	TRBD1	few	TRBJ2-7	CSARERGPLYEQYF	TGCAGTGCTAGAGAAAGGGGGCCCCTCTACGAGCAGTACTTC
TRBV2	NA	NA	TRBJ2-7	CASSEGDSLNYEQYF	TGTGCCAGCAGTGAAGGGGATAGTCTCAACTACGAGCAGTACTTC